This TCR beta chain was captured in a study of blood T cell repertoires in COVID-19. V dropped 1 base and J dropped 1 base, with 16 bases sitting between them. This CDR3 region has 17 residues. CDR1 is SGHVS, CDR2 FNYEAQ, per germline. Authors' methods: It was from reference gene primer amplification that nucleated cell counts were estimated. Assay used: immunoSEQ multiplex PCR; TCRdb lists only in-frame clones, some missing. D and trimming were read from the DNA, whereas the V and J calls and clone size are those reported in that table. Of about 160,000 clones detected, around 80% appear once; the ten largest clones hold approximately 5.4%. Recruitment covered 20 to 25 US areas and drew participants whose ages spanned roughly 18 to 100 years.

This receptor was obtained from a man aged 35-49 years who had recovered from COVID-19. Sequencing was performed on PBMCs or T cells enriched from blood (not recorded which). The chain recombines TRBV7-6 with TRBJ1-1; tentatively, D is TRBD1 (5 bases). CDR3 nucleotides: TGTGCCAGCAGCTTAGGTGGGGGGGGTTTTGCGAACACTGAAGCTTTCTTT. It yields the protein CASSLGGGGFANTEAFF.